The 24 T cell receptor beta chains reported below all come from one sample, sequenced in a study of blood T cell repertoires in COVID-19. TCRdb's table, derived via immunoSEQ multiplex PCR, lists solely in-frame clones and lacks some. The sample has more than 45,000 clones, 85% to 95% seen once. Sequencing was performed on peripheral blood. The source is a woman aged 80 or older with acute or convalescent COVID-19.

The chain uses TRBV2 and TRBJ2-2; 7 bases agree with TRBD1. The germline gives CDR1 SNHLY, CDR2 FYNNEI. V shed 8 bases, J shed 3 bases, and the junction held 3 bases outside the gene matches. The CDR3 consists of 13 residues. CDR3 in DNA: TGTGCCAGCTACAGGGGCGACACCGGGGAGCTGTTTTTT. Residues: CASYRGDTGELFF.

This chain links TRBV24-1 with TRBJ1-4, with 7 bases identical to TRBD1. Germline assignment: CDR1 KGHDR and CDR2 SFDVKD. Trimming took 2 bases from V and 7 from J; bases not matched to a gene: 6. The CDR3 covers 15 residues. The CDR3 sequence is CATSDSKGAGEKLFF. Here the CDR3 DNA reads TGTGCCACCAGTGATTCTAAGGGGGCGGGTGAAAAACTGTTTTTT.

In DNA, the CDR3 is TGTGCCAGCAGTGCACAGTCTAACACCTACGAGCAGTACTTC. Protein product: CASSAQSNTYEQYF. V usage is TRBV2 and J usage is TRBJ2-7; no clear D gene. Germline V CDR1 and CDR2: SNHLY, FYNNEI. V lost 4 bases to trimming and J lost 2 bases, with 12 bases between them. The CDR3 contains 14 residues.

The chain has TRBV10-2 and TRBJ2-3, with TRBD2 identical over 10 bases. The ends lost 3 bases at V and 8 bases at J; junction bases unmatched: 5. Germline CDR1 reads WSHSY; CDR2 reads SAAADI. This CDR3 is 14 amino acids long. This CDR3 is CASSDSGRAGTQYF. The CDR3 DNA reads as TGCGCCAGCAGTGACAGCGGGAGGGCCGGTACGCAGTATTTT.

Only one count was recorded for this clone. This chain uses TRBV4-2 with TRBJ1-2; maybe TRBD1 (6 bases). The germline CDR1 and CDR2 sequences are LGHNA and YNFKEQ. Deletions cut 3 bases from V and 4 bases from J, with 15 bases between. The CDR3 loop spans 15 amino acids. CDR3 sequence: CASSQSHRESYGYTF. The CDR3 region has the DNA TGTGCCAGCAGCCAGAGTCACAGGGAAAGCTATGGCTACACCTTC.

This clone qualifies as medium-sized (0.01 to 0.1%). The rearrangement uses TRBV29-1 and TRBJ2-3; 8 bases are a match to TRBD1. V shed 4 bases, J shed 1 base, and the junction held 4 bases outside the gene matches. Germline lookup yields CDR1 SQVTM and CDR2 ANQGSEA. The CDR3 runs 14 residues. The CDR3 reads CSVGRRGRTDTQYF. The DNA of the CDR3 is TGCAGCGTTGGACGCAGGGGGCGCACAGATACGCAGTATTTT.

This clone was counted a single time. The rearrangement uses TRBV19 and TRBJ1-2; 8 bases are shared with TRBD1. CDR3 length equals 15 residues. Per the germline V gene, CDR1 is LNHDA and CDR2 is SQIVND (reference sequence). With 3 bases clipped from V and 4 bases from J, the junction kept 7 bases outside the gene matches. The CDR3 loop is CASSILGQAAYGYTF. The CDR3 nucleotides are TGTGCCAGTAGTATCCTGGGACAGGCCGCCTATGGCTACACCTTC.

This sequence joins TRBV27 and TRBJ1-1, with 8 bases aligning to TRBD1. The CDR3 is made up of 15 amino acids. Per the germline V gene, CDR1 is MNHEY and CDR2 is SMNVEV (reference sequence). With V trimmed by 5 bases and J by 5 bases, 10 bases remained unmatched. CDR3 nucleotides: TGTGCCAGCAGTCCGAGACAGGGGCAAGGTACTGAAGCTTTCTTT. Its translation: CASSPRQGQGTEAFF.

V gene TRBV29-1 combines with J gene TRBJ1-2; unclear D gene. V lost 4 bases, J lost 2 bases, and 5 bases lay in between. Germline V gene data show CDR1 as SQVTM and CDR2 as ANQGSEA. The CDR3 totals 11 residues. The CDR3 sequence is CSVGENYGYTF. CDR3 in DNA: TGCAGCGTTGGGGAGAACTATGGCTACACCTTC.

The chain uses TRBV4-1 and TRBJ1-1; D ambiguous. Germline V gives CDR1 MGHRA, CDR2 YSYEKL. The CDR3 totals 13 residues. V was shortened by 4 bases and J by 6 bases, with 12 bases between the two germline ends. This chain's CDR3 is CASSRPYSPEAFF. CDR3 nucleotide sequence: TGCGCCAGCAGCCGCCCATACTCCCCTGAAGCTTTCTTT.

The rearrangement links TRBV4-1 to TRBJ1-5; TRBD1 agrees at 9 bases. The V gene's germline CDR1 is MGHRA and CDR2 YSYEKL. V gave up 0 bases and J gave up 5 bases; unmatched junction bases: 5. This CDR3 comprises 16 residues. CDR3 sequence (DNA): TGCGCCAGCAGCCAAGATGAAGGGACAGGGTATCAGCCCCAGCATTTT. This sequence encodes CASSQDEGTGYQPQHF.

The chain uses TRBV15 and TRBJ2-7; possibly TRBD2 for D (6 bases). V lost 0 bases to trimming and J lost 4 bases, with 10 bases between them. Germline V gene lookup returns CDR1 LNHNV and CDR2 YYDKDF (reference sequence). The CDR3 has 14 residues. CDR3 sequence: CATSREAGIYEQYF. The CDR3 bases are TGTGCCACCAGCAGAGAGGCGGGGATTTACGAGCAGTACTTC.

The V and J genes are TRBV18 and TRBJ2-2, with TRBD1 matching over 8 bases. V trimming: 0 bases; J trimming: 4 bases; junction bases outside the gene matches: 4. CDR3 length equals 16 residues. From germline, CDR1 is KGHSH and CDR2 LQKENI. The CDR3 reads CASSPPVTGGTGELFF. DNA of the CDR3: TGTGCCAGCTCACCACCCGTCACAGGGGGCACCGGGGAGCTGTTTTTT. Complete variable domain (other parts from reference TRBV18 and TRBJ2-2): NAGVMQNPRHLVRRRGQEARLRCSPMKGHSHVYWYRQLPEEGLKFMVYLQKENIIDESGMPKERFSAEFPKEGPSILRIQQVVRGDSAAYFCASSPPVTGGTGELFFGEGSRLTVL.

The chain joins TRBV9 to TRBJ2-2, with D hard to call. The CDR3 has 13 amino acids. Germline V gene lookup returns CDR1 SGDLS and CDR2 YYNGEE. Trimming cost V 0 bases and J 9 bases, with 9 bases left between them. CDR3 residues: CASSVVEERELFF. Here the CDR3 DNA reads TGTGCCAGCAGCGTAGTTGAGGAGAGGGAGCTGTTTTTT.

This chain uses TRBV18 with TRBJ2-3, with TRBD1 matching 8 bases. This CDR3 comprises 16 residues. Germline values: CDR1 KGHSH, CDR2 LQKENI. V trimming: 3 bases; J trimming: 11 bases; junction bases outside the gene matches: 16. CDR3 amino acids: CASSPQPGQVTLMQYF. The CDR3 bases are TGTGCCAGCTCACCTCAACCGGGACAGGTCACCTTGATGCAGTATTTT. Together with reference TRBV18 and TRBJ2-3, the CDR3 gives the full variable domain: NAGVMQNPRHLVRRRGQEARLRCSPMKGHSHVYWYRQLPEEGLKFMVYLQKENIIDESGMPKERFSAEFPKEGPSILRIQQVVRGDSAAYFCASSPQPGQVTLMQYFGPGTRLTVL.

The chain employs TRBV19 and TRBJ2-1; 9 bases line up with TRBD2. The CDR3 extends over 14 amino acids. Germline trimming cut 10 bases from V and 6 bases from J; bases unmatched to any gene: 10. The germline gives CDR1 LNHDA, CDR2 SQIVND (reference sequence). CDR3 nucleotides: TGTGCCACCCACGGCGGGAGGGCCCCCAATGAGCAGTTCTTC. This codes for CATHGGRAPNEQFF.

V usage is TRBV28 and J usage is TRBJ1-3; D unclear. Germline loops: CDR1 MDHEN, CDR2 SYDVKM. This CDR3 is built from 15 residues. V was pared by 3 bases and J by 0 bases, with 9 bases between. The CDR3 spells CASSLITNSGNTIYF. Written as DNA, the CDR3 is TGTGCCAGCAGTTTGATAACAAACTCTGGAAACACCATATATTTT.

This chain joins TRBV5-8 and TRBJ2-7, with D unresolved. This CDR3 region has 13 residues. Germline assignment: CDR1 SGHTS and CDR2 YDEGEE. The germline V and J ends were trimmed by 4 bases and 0 bases, with 8 bases remaining between them. CDR3 region: CASSRSRSYEQYF. The CDR3 coding sequence is TGTGCCAGCAGCCGTAGCCGCTCCTACGAGCAGTACTTC.

The J gene is TRBJ2-2, the V gene TRBV7-9; the D gene is possibly TRBD2 (6 bases). The CDR3 has 15 amino acids. V was pared by 5 bases and J by 0 bases, with 10 bases between. The V gene's germline CDR1 is SEHNR and CDR2 FQNEAQ (reference sequence). The CDR3 loop is CASSPGLTNTGELFF. The CDR3 coding sequence is TGTGCCAGCAGCCCGGGACTGACGAACACCGGGGAGCTGTTTTTT. Full variable domain (rest looked up from reference TRBV7-9 and TRBJ2-2): DTGVSQNPRHKITKRGQNVTFRCDPISEHNRLYWYRQTLGQGPEFLTYFQNEAQLEKSRLLSDRFSAERPKGSFSTLEIQRTEQGDSAMYLCASSPGLTNTGELFFGEGSRLTVL.

V and J are TRBV4-2 and TRBJ2-2, with unresolved D. The germline V gene has CDR1 LGHNA and CDR2 YNFKEQ. The CDR3 runs 16 residues. The germline V and J ends were trimmed by 1 base and 6 bases, with 15 bases remaining between them. In DNA, the CDR3 is TGTGCCAGCAGCCAAGGTTCCGCTCACGAGGCCGGGGAGCTGTTTTTT. Encoded protein: CASSQGSAHEAGELFF.

The V gene is TRBV7-9, the J gene TRBJ2-2, with TRBD2 identical over 12 bases. CDR3 length equals 17 residues. The J segment lost 5 bases and the V segment lost 3 bases, leaving 7 bases of the junction unmatched. The V gene's germline CDR1 is SEHNR and CDR2 FQNEAQ (reference sequence). The CDR3 coding sequence is TGTGCCAGCAGCTTCTCTAGCGGGAGGGCCGGGACCGGGGAGCTGTTTTTT. It encodes CASSFSSGRAGTGELFF.

This chain joins TRBV30 and TRBJ2-2; 7 bases line up with TRBD1. The CDR3 loop spans 17 amino acids. Per the germline V gene, CDR1 is GTSNPN and CDR2 is SVGIG (reference sequence). With 2 bases clipped from V and 1 base from J, the junction kept 10 bases outside the gene matches. CDR3 DNA sequence: TGTGCCTGGAGTCCACGTCCGGGACAGCTGAACACCGGGGAGCTGTTTTTT. Its translation: CAWSPRPGQLNTGELFF.

The CDR3 spells CASTRSDSYEQYF. The CDR3 nucleotides read TGTGCCAGCACTAGGTCCGACTCCTACGAGCAGTACTTC. The chain recombines TRBV2 with TRBJ2-7, with D unclear. The CDR3 consists of 13 residues. Germline-derived CDR1 and CDR2 are SNHLY and FYNNEI. The V gene lost 7 bases and the J gene lost 0 bases, with 10 bases spanning the gap.

This clone occurred once. This chain uses TRBV10-3 with TRBJ1-1; D gene ambiguous. The V end was cut by 5 bases, the J end by 1 base, with 5 bases between. Germline CDR1 reads ENHRY; CDR2 reads SYGVKD. This CDR3 is built from 12 residues. Here the CDR3 reads CAISSGNTEAFF. Written as DNA, the CDR3 is TGTGCCATCAGTTCAGGGAACACTGAAGCTTTCTTT.